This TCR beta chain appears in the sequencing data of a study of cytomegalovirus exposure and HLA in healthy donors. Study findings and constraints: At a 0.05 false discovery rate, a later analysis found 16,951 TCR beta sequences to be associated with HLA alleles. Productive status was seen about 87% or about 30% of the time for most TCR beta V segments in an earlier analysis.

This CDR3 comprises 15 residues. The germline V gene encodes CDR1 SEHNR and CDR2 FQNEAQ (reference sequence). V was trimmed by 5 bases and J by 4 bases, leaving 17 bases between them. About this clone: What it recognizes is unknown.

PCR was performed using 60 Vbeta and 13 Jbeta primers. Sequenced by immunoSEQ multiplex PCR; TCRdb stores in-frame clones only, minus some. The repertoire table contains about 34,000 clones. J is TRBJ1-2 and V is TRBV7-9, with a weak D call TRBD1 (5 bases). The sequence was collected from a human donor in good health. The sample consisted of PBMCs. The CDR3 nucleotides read TGTGCCAGCAGCCGCACAGGACATGAACTCTATGGCTACACCTTC. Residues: CASSRTGHELYGYTF. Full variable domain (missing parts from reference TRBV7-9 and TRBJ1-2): DTGVSQNPRHKITKRGQNVTFRCDPISEHNRLYWYRQTLGQGPEFLTYFQNEAQLEKSRLLSDRFSAERPKGSFSTLEIQRTEQGDSAMYLCASSRTGHELYGYTFGSGTRLTVV.